A selection of T cell receptor beta chains follows, all from one sample in a study of OX40 agonist ivuxolimab in advanced cancers. The assay was immunoSEQ multiplex PCR, and TCRdb's table has in-frame clones only and misses some. Seen here are approximately 20,000 clones, 70% to 90% observed once, and the top ten hold around 15%. Sequenced material: CD4+ or CD8+ T cells sorted from blood, taken in a trial of the OX40 agonist ivuxolimab. These receptors all stem from an adult with an advanced solid tumor such as melanoma, head and neck, liver or kidney cancer. Both conserved end residues are part of each CDR3. The D gene is left open where the match is weak. Clone size is not always given. Where it is, it says once, few, many or a class for expanded clones.

clone_size	d_call	v_call	cdr3_aa
NA	TRBD2	TRBV9	CASSVVASGIRTDTQYF
NA	NA	TRBV13	CASSSGHSSYEQYF
few	TRBD1	TRBV5-5	CASSSGQGDEKLFF
NA	NA	TRBV11-3	CASSSSTARNEQFF
NA	TRBD2	TRBV6-5	CASSYKGLDSSGELFF
few	TRBD1	TRBV4-3	CASSQERRAWDRGRANEKLFF
NA	TRBD1	TRBV25-1	CASSRDRYNEQFF
NA	NA	TRBV5-4	CASSLARLEAIYNEQFF
NA	NA	TRBV5-1	CASSHEGGNQPQHF
NA	TRBD2	TRBV7-3	CASSPTGAGVDYEQYF
once	NA	TRBV10-1	CASRDVGDTQYF
NA	TRBD1	TRBV2	CASRGERDRGTEAFF
NA	NA	TRBV19	CASSPNIDWGTEAFF
NA	NA	TRBV30	CAWSAGKNTEAFF
NA	NA	TRBV6-5	CASSYSKGYEQYF
NA	NA	TRBV5-5	CASSFDPASEAFF
NA	TRBD1	TRBV15	CATRGTGGRNEQFF